The clone carrying this T cell receptor beta chain was detected only a few times. The data are from a study of regulatory T cells in long-lasting Graves disease. As to time point: newly diagnosed GD, antithyroid drugs for less than 3 months. PBMCs were the source of the RNA used for TCR sequencing. The CDR3 length is 14 residues. The V gene's germline CDR1 is SGHKS and CDR2 YYEKEE (reference sequence). V was clipped by 3 bases and J by 4 bases, with 14 bases between them. Libraries of TCR beta came from iRepertoire HTBI primers plus Arm-PCR of CDR3 regions. One entry per CDR3 protein results from TCRdb running MiXCR on the multiplex PCR reads. The sample records fewer than 650,000 distinct CDR3 sequences, approximately 15% being singletons. In addition, the sample was reused for a study of T cells in Graves' hyperthyroidism and ophthalmopathy.

This receptor was obtained from a woman aged 30 to 39 with Graves disease. The material sequenced was peripheral blood mononuclear cells (PBMCs), taken at new diagnosis, from a patient treated with antithyroid drugs. The chain joins TRBV5-5 to TRBJ2-7, with D maybe TRBD2 (6 bases). The DNA for the CDR3 is TGTGCCAGCAGCTCCGATACTAGCTTGTACGAGCAGTACTTC. Its translation: CASSSDTSLYEQYF.